This record covers a single T cell receptor (beta chain). Losses at the gene ends were 5 bases for V and 7 bases for J; bases not matched to a gene: 9. CDR3 size: 16 residues. CDR1 and CDR2 (germline): SGHTA, FQGNSA. Time point indicated: sample taken at primary tumor resection. Tumor, nontumor lung or frozen PBMC supplied whole RNA that was sequenced unsorted. TCRdb processed the 5' RACE reads anew with MiXCR; each CDR3 protein has one entry. Among tens of thousands of distinct CDR3 sequences listed, roughly 13% were seen once. The record originates from a study of spatial heterogeneity in lung cancer.

This chain connects TRBV7-2 to TRBJ1-4, with TRBD1 matching 11 bases. The material sequenced was PBMCs, taken at surgery. The clonotype originates from a male donor with early-stage non-small cell lung cancer. CDR3 DNA sequence: TGTGCCAGCAGCCCTACACCCGGGACAGGGGGTGAAAAACTGTTTTTT. Translation: CASSPTPGTGGEKLFF.